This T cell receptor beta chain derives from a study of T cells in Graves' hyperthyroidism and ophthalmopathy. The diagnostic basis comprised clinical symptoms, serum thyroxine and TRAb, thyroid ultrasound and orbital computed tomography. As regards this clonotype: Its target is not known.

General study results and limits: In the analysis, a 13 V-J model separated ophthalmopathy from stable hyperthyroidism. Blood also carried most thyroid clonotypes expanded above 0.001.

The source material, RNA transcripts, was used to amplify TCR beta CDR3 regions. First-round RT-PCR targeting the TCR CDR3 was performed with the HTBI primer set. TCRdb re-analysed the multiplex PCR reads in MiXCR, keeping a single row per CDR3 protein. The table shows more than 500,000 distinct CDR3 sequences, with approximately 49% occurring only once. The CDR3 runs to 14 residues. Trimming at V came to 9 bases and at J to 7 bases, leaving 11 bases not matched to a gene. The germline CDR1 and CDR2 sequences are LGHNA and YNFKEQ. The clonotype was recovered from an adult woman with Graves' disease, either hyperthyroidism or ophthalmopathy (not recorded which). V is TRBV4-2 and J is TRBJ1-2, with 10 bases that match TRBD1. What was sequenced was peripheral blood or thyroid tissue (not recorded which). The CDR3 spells CASSNVGQGPGYTF. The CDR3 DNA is TGTGCCAGTTCGAACGTGGGACAGGGGCCTGGCTACACCTTC.